This T cell receptor beta chain was recovered during a study of siplizumab effects on memory and regulatory T cells. The data were produced by immunoSEQ multiplex PCR, yet TCRdb's version contains in-frame clones alone and is incomplete. The table records 70,000 to 95,000 clones, 95% to 97% of them present only once. Naive, memory, effector memory and TEMRA subsets, all unstimulated, were sequenced in three donor pairs. Findings and limits, study-wide: The diversity of naive T cells seemed greater than that of memory cells, and their alloresponse contribution seemed major. Neither a naive nor a memory phenotype was assignable to roughly 75-96% of proliferating CD4+ or CD8+ clones. Siplizumab conditions gave an average of around 70% Treg-derived mappable alloreactive CD4+ clones, versus about 30% for controls.

The CDR3 contains 17 residues. Germline CDR1 reads LGHNT; CDR2 reads FRNRAP. With 1 base removed from V and 3 bases from J, the gap between germline ends came to 16 bases. With respect to this clone: Its specificity is unknown.

This chain uses TRBV12-5 with TRBJ2-1, with D perhaps matching TRBD1 (6 bases). Sequenced sample: naive CD4+ T cells sorted from blood. The receptor's source is a human donor in good health. The CDR3 region is CASGLARTVRHYNEQFF. CDR3 in DNA: TGTGCTAGTGGTTTGGCCCGGACAGTTAGGCACTACAATGAGCAGTTCTTC.